This is a list of T cell receptor beta chains from one sample in a study of blood T cell repertoires in COVID-19. Only in-frame clones appear in the TCRdb table, and some are missing; sequencing was by immunoSEQ multiplex PCR. The sample contains under 250,000 clones, about 83% of which appear only once. Material for sequencing was peripheral blood. The receptors were gathered from a man aged 40-50 years with active or convalescent COVID-19. Each CDR3 is given with its conserved first and last residue. Fields, in order: D gene, J gene, clone size, V gene, CDR3 protein, CDR3 DNA. The D gene is left open where the match is weak. Clone size is stated in some rows and not others, as once, few, many or a class when expanded.

d_call: TRBD1
j_call: TRBJ1-4
clone_size: once
v_call: TRBV4-1
cdr3_aa: CASSQDFQGANEKLFF
cdr3_nt: TGCGCCAGCAGCCAAGACTTTCAGGGGGCTAATGAAAAACTGTTTTTT

d_call: TRBD1
j_call: TRBJ1-6
clone_size: .
v_call: TRBV30
cdr3_aa: CAWRIRGTETSPLHF
cdr3_nt: TGTGCCTGGAGGATCAGGGGGACGGAAACTTCACCCCTCCACTTT

d_call: .
j_call: TRBJ2-1
clone_size: .
v_call: TRBV5-1
cdr3_aa: CASSLYGIDNEQFF
cdr3_nt: TGCGCCAGCAGCTTGTACGGGATCGACAATGAGCAGTTCTTC

d_call: .
j_call: TRBJ1-4
clone_size: .
v_call: TRBV25-1
cdr3_aa: CASSESAGWGEKLFF
cdr3_nt: TGTGCCAGCAGTGAATCCGCAGGGTGGGGTGAAAAACTGTTTTTT

d_call: .
j_call: TRBJ2-2
clone_size: .
v_call: TRBV29-1
cdr3_aa: CSVEIGGGLIGELFF
cdr3_nt: TGCAGCGTTGAAATCGGAGGAGGGCTGATCGGGGAGCTGTTTTTT

d_call: .
j_call: TRBJ1-1
clone_size: .
v_call: TRBV7-2
cdr3_aa: CASRQPNTEAFF
cdr3_nt: TGTGCCAGCAGACAACCGAACACTGAAGCTTTCTTT

d_call: .
j_call: TRBJ2-7
clone_size: .
v_call: TRBV5-6
cdr3_aa: CASSYPTGYEQYF
cdr3_nt: TGTGCCAGCAGCTATCCGACAGGATACGAGCAGTACTTC

d_call: .
j_call: TRBJ1-3
clone_size: once
v_call: TRBV9
cdr3_aa: CASSVGPGNTIYF
cdr3_nt: TGTGCCAGCAGCGTAGGTCCGGGAAACACCATATATTTT

d_call: TRBD1
j_call: TRBJ1-4
clone_size: once
v_call: TRBV30
cdr3_aa: CAWGQGLSNEKLFF
cdr3_nt: TGTGCCTGGGGACAGGGGTTATCTAATGAAAAACTGTTTTTT

d_call: .
j_call: TRBJ1-4
clone_size: .
v_call: TRBV4-2
cdr3_aa: CASSQEAIGVTNEKLFF
cdr3_nt: TGTGCCAGCAGCCAAGAGGCGATCGGGGTAACTAATGAAAAACTGTTTTTT

d_call: .
j_call: TRBJ2-3
clone_size: once
v_call: TRBV4-2
cdr3_aa: CASSQERPTGSDTQYF
cdr3_nt: TGTGCCAGCAGCCAAGAACGACCGACGGGGTCAGATACGCAGTATTTT

d_call: .
j_call: TRBJ2-1
clone_size: .
v_call: TRBV30
cdr3_aa: CAWTNAGGRKNNEQFF
cdr3_nt: TGTGCCTGGACCAACGCAGGAGGCCGGAAAAACAATGAGCAGTTCTTC

d_call: TRBD1
j_call: TRBJ1-4
clone_size: .
v_call: TRBV4-3
cdr3_aa: CASSTWLGTGNEKLFF
cdr3_nt: TGCGCCAGCAGCACTTGGCTAGGGACAGGGAATGAAAAACTGTTTTTT

d_call: .
j_call: TRBJ2-5
clone_size: .
v_call: TRBV5-5
cdr3_aa: CASSLQDYRETQYF
cdr3_nt: TGTGCCAGCAGCTTACAGGATTACCGAGAGACCCAGTACTTC

d_call: TRBD1
j_call: TRBJ1-6
clone_size: .
v_call: TRBV7-9
cdr3_aa: CASSYLRTGGNSPLHF
cdr3_nt: TGTGCCAGCAGCTACTTAAGGACAGGAGGAAATTCACCCCTCCACTTT

d_call: TRBD1
j_call: TRBJ1-2
clone_size: .
v_call: TRBV11-3
cdr3_aa: CASSPRTGSLGGYTF
cdr3_nt: TGTGCCAGCAGCCCACGGACAGGGTCCTTAGGTGGCTACACCTTC

d_call: .
j_call: TRBJ1-1
clone_size: .
v_call: TRBV19
cdr3_aa: CASSGGRNTEAFF
cdr3_nt: TGTGCCAGTAGCGGAGGACGAAACACTGAAGCTTTCTTT

d_call: .
j_call: TRBJ1-1
clone_size: once
v_call: TRBV21-1
cdr3_aa: CASSTLAPNRYTEAFF
cdr3_nt: TGTGCCAGCAGCACACTGGCCCCAAACAGGTACACTGAAGCTTTCTTT

d_call: TRBD2
j_call: TRBJ2-3
clone_size: .
v_call: TRBV24-1
cdr3_aa: CATSDLQAGTKDTQYF
cdr3_nt: TGTGCCACCAGTGATTTGCAAGCGGGAACTAAGGATACGCAGTATTTT

d_call: .
j_call: TRBJ2-5
clone_size: .
v_call: TRBV4-1
cdr3_aa: CASSATGRQETQYF
cdr3_nt: TGCGCCAGCAGCGCTACAGGGCGCCAAGAGACCCAGTACTTC

d_call: .
j_call: TRBJ1-1
clone_size: .
v_call: TRBV30
cdr3_aa: CAWHSRGGNTEAFF
cdr3_nt: TGTGCCTGGCACTCTAGGGGGGGGAACACTGAAGCTTTCTTT

d_call: .
j_call: TRBJ1-6
clone_size: .
v_call: TRBV12-3/TRBV12-4
cdr3_aa: CASSFQANSPLHF
cdr3_nt: TGTGCCAGCAGTTTTCAGGCAAATTCACCCCTCCACTTT

d_call: TRBD1
j_call: TRBJ1-6
clone_size: .
v_call: TRBV7-9
cdr3_aa: CASSFDRANSPLHF
cdr3_nt: TGTGCCAGCAGCTTCGACAGGGCGAATTCACCCCTCCACTTT

d_call: TRBD2
j_call: TRBJ2-1
clone_size: .
v_call: TRBV3-1/TRBV3-2
cdr3_aa: CASSQWTSGSGDEQFF
cdr3_nt: TGTGCCAGCAGCCAGTGGACTAGCGGGAGTGGTGATGAGCAGTTCTTC

d_call: TRBD1
j_call: TRBJ2-5
clone_size: .
v_call: TRBV4-1
cdr3_aa: CASSLDRDKTQYF
cdr3_nt: TGCGCCAGCAGCCTCGACAGGGACAAGACCCAGTACTTC

d_call: .
j_call: TRBJ1-2
clone_size: few
v_call: TRBV7-9
cdr3_aa: CASSETRRGNYGYTF
cdr3_nt: TGTGCCAGCAGCGAGACGAGGCGGGGCAACTATGGCTACACCTTC

d_call: .
j_call: TRBJ1-3
clone_size: .
v_call: TRBV19
cdr3_aa: CASSRFRSSSGNTIYF
cdr3_nt: TGTGCCAGTAGCCGGTTTCGCTCTTCCTCTGGAAACACCATATATTTT

d_call: .
j_call: TRBJ1-5
clone_size: many
v_call: TRBV4-2
cdr3_aa: CASSQSLVAPQPQHF
cdr3_nt: TGTGCCAGCAGCCAATCTCTGGTAGCCCCTCAGCCCCAGCATTTT

d_call: .
j_call: TRBJ1-1
clone_size: .
v_call: TRBV2
cdr3_aa: CASSEQGRGNTEAFF
cdr3_nt: TGTGCCAGCAGTGAACAGGGGAGGGGAAACACTGAAGCTTTCTTT

d_call: TRBD1
j_call: TRBJ1-2
clone_size: .
v_call: TRBV4-1
cdr3_aa: CASSQPRQGRSYGYTF
cdr3_nt: TGCGCCAGCAGCCAACCCAGACAGGGGCGATCCTATGGCTACACCTTC

d_call: .
j_call: TRBJ2-2
clone_size: .
v_call: TRBV21-1
cdr3_aa: CASAQGRQGASGELFF
cdr3_nt: TGTGCCAGCGCCCAAGGGAGACAGGGGGCTTCCGGGGAGCTGTTTTTT

d_call: .
j_call: TRBJ1-2
clone_size: .
v_call: TRBV18
cdr3_aa: CASSPDNSAARNYGYTF
cdr3_nt: TGTGCCAGCTCACCGGACAACTCAGCCGCAAGAAACTATGGCTACACCTTC

d_call: .
j_call: TRBJ1-4
clone_size: .
v_call: TRBV18
cdr3_aa: CASSPSGATNEKLFF
cdr3_nt: TGTGCCAGCTCACCAAGCGGGGCAACTAATGAAAAACTGTTTTTT

d_call: .
j_call: TRBJ1-2
clone_size: .
v_call: TRBV28
cdr3_aa: CASSPPGNYGYTF
cdr3_nt: TGTGCCAGCAGCCCCCCGGGAAACTATGGCTACACCTTC

d_call: TRBD1
j_call: TRBJ2-7
clone_size: .
v_call: TRBV18
cdr3_aa: CASSLRNLPGQETYEQYF
cdr3_nt: TGTGCCAGCTCACTCCGAAACTTGCCGGGACAGGAGACCTACGAGCAGTACTTC

d_call: TRBD1
j_call: TRBJ1-3
clone_size: .
v_call: TRBV9
cdr3_aa: CASSSSPRGQGRNTIYF
cdr3_nt: TGTGCCAGCAGCTCCTCCCCCCGGGGACAGGGGAGAAACACCATATATTTT

d_call: .
j_call: TRBJ1-1
clone_size: .
v_call: TRBV3-1/TRBV3-2
cdr3_aa: CASSQGPTVEAFF
cdr3_nt: TGTGCCAGCAGCCAAGGCCCGACAGTTGAAGCTTTCTTT

d_call: TRBD1
j_call: TRBJ2-2
clone_size: .
v_call: TRBV19
cdr3_aa: CSSRGQLGTGELFF
cdr3_nt: TGCTCATCAAGGGGACAGTTGGGAACCGGGGAGCTGTTTTTT

d_call: .
j_call: TRBJ2-1
clone_size: .
v_call: TRBV4-1
cdr3_aa: CASSYDGYNEQFF
cdr3_nt: TGCGCCAGCAGTTACGACGGGTACAATGAGCAGTTCTTC

d_call: .
j_call: TRBJ1-4
clone_size: .
v_call: TRBV11-2
cdr3_aa: CASSLLGRGANEKLFF
cdr3_nt: TGTGCCAGCAGCTTATTAGGGAGGGGAGCTAATGAAAAACTGTTTTTT

d_call: .
j_call: TRBJ1-6
clone_size: .
v_call: TRBV19
cdr3_aa: CASRIGQHNSPLHF
cdr3_nt: TGTGCCAGTAGGATCGGACAGCATAATTCACCCCTCCACTTT

d_call: TRBD1
j_call: TRBJ1-2
clone_size: .
v_call: TRBV5-4
cdr3_aa: CASSPRDSYGYTF
cdr3_nt: TGTGCCAGCAGCCCACGGGACAGCTATGGCTACACCTTC

d_call: .
j_call: TRBJ1-1
clone_size: .
v_call: TRBV28
cdr3_aa: CASSFPPVNTEAFF
cdr3_nt: TGTGCCAGCAGTTTTCCCCCAGTGAACACTGAAGCTTTCTTT

d_call: TRBD1
j_call: TRBJ1-6
clone_size: .
v_call: TRBV18
cdr3_aa: CASSRQGGTESPLHF
cdr3_nt: TGTGCCAGCTCACGACAGGGAGGTACCGAATCACCCCTCCACTTT

d_call: TRBD1
j_call: TRBJ2-7
clone_size: .
v_call: TRBV3-1/TRBV3-2
cdr3_aa: CASSQSGQGKYEQYF
cdr3_nt: TGTGCCAGCAGCCAATCGGGACAGGGGAAGTACGAGCAGTACTTC

d_call: TRBD2
j_call: TRBJ2-3
clone_size: .
v_call: TRBV10-3
cdr3_aa: CAISESTGGSTDTQYF
cdr3_nt: TGTGCCATCAGTGAGTCGACGGGGGGTAGCACAGATACGCAGTATTTT

d_call: .
j_call: TRBJ1-1
clone_size: .
v_call: TRBV19
cdr3_aa: CASTGATGNTEAFF
cdr3_nt: TGTGCCAGTACAGGGGCGACGGGAAACACTGAAGCTTTCTTT

d_call: .
j_call: TRBJ1-6
clone_size: .
v_call: TRBV4-3
cdr3_aa: CASSQDWQESPLHF
cdr3_nt: TGCGCCAGCAGCCAAGATTGGCAGGAATCACCCCTCCACTTT

d_call: TRBD1
j_call: TRBJ1-6
clone_size: .
v_call: TRBV13
cdr3_aa: CASSLQGADSPLHF
cdr3_nt: TGTGCCAGCAGCCTACAGGGGGCGGATTCACCCCTCCACTTT

d_call: TRBD1
j_call: TRBJ1-1
clone_size: .
v_call: TRBV6-6
cdr3_aa: CASRSGTGSTEAFF
cdr3_nt: TGTGCCAGCAGAAGTGGGACAGGGAGTACTGAAGCTTTCTTT

d_call: .
j_call: TRBJ2-7
clone_size: .
v_call: TRBV7-8
cdr3_aa: CASSIRSQRDFYEQYF
cdr3_nt: TGTGCCAGCAGTATCAGATCCCAGCGAGACTTCTACGAGCAGTACTTC

d_call: TRBD2
j_call: TRBJ2-5
clone_size: once
v_call: TRBV2
cdr3_aa: CASSVGLAETQYF
cdr3_nt: TGTGCCAGCAGTGTAGGACTAGCGGAGACCCAGTACTTC

d_call: .
j_call: TRBJ1-6
clone_size: .
v_call: TRBV11-2
cdr3_aa: CASSLDRQNNSPLHF
cdr3_nt: TGTGCCAGCAGCTTAGATCGACAGAACAATTCACCCCTCCACTTT

d_call: .
j_call: TRBJ2-7
clone_size: .
v_call: TRBV30
cdr3_aa: CAWSVITEGDEQYF
cdr3_nt: TGTGCCTGGAGTGTGATTACGGAGGGCGACGAGCAGTACTTC

d_call: TRBD2
j_call: TRBJ2-1
clone_size: .
v_call: TRBV7-9
cdr3_aa: CASSLTSAFEDEQFF
cdr3_nt: TGTGCCAGCAGCTTAACTAGCGCTTTTGAAGATGAGCAGTTCTTC